One sample yielded the 2 T cell receptor beta chains listed below, sequenced in a study of CD8+CD57+ T cells in acquired aplastic anemia. Investigators profiled TCR beta VDJ and CDR3 from genomic DNA template. TCRdb re-analysed the reads in MiXCR, keeping a single row per CDR3 protein. Counted here are 400,000 to 600,000 distinct CDR3 sequences, over 25% occurring once; the ten biggest clones make up 0.82%. CD8+CD57+ cell expansion had been shown by flow cytometry in patients chosen for sequencing. Sequencing used sorted CD4+, CD8+, or CD8+CD57+ T cells (not recorded which) from PBMCs. The receptor set was obtained from a human donor with aplastic anemia.

The chain uses TRBV11-1 and TRBJ2-1; 15 nucleotides align to TRBD2. With 1 base clipped from V and 4 bases from J, the junction kept 5 bases outside the gene matches. The CDR3 spans 18 residues. Germline-derived CDR1 and CDR2 are SGHAT and FQDESV (reference sequence). CDR3: CASSLGLGLAGGYNEQFF. DNA for the CDR3: TGTGCCAGCAGCTTAGGCCTAGGACTAGCGGGAGGGTACAATGAGCAGTTCTTC.

Regarding this clonotype: A much larger clone lies a single base off, so this may be a read error. V is TRBV19 and J is TRBJ2-7, with D tentatively TRBD2 (5 bases). The CDR3 is 14 amino acids. The germline V gene has CDR1 LNHDA and CDR2 SQIVND (reference sequence). CDR3 protein: CASSPWEPSYERYF. The CDR3 bases are TGTGCCAGTAGTCCCTGGGAGCCCTCCTACGAGCGGTACTTC.